Presented here are 27 T cell receptor beta chains from one specimen sequenced in a study of CD8 T cells in Susac syndrome. The RNA input was roughly 0.45 to 1 ug, and it was reverse transcribed with random hexamers. TCRdb analysed the immunoSEQ multiplex PCR reads with MiXCR anew, one entry per CDR3 protein. This table has around 150,000 distinct CDR3 sequences, less than 95% appearing once. Specimen: CD4+ T cells from PBMCs. The origin of the receptors is a human donor with multiple sclerosis.

The chain joins TRBV15 to TRBJ1-4; D unclear. The CDR3 has 16 amino acids. From germline, CDR1 is LNHNV and CDR2 YYDKDF (reference sequence). V lost 0 bases, J lost 0 bases, and 8 bases lay in between. The CDR3 DNA sequence: TGTGCCACCAGCAGAGACCCAGATGCAACTAATGAAAAACTGTTTTTT. Encoded protein: CATSRDPDATNEKLFF.

CDR3 sequence: CSVREYNEQFF. The CDR3 DNA is TGCAGCGTTCGGGAGTACAATGAGCAGTTCTTC. The chain joins TRBV29-1 to TRBJ2-1; possible D gene TRBD2, 6 bases. The V gene's germline CDR1 is SQVTM and CDR2 ANQGSEA. V dropped 5 bases and J dropped 4 bases, with 6 bases sitting between them. The CDR3 covers 11 residues.

The chain combines TRBV7-2 with TRBJ1-1; tentatively, D is TRBD1 (6 bases). CDR3 length equals 13 residues. Germline assignment: CDR1 SGHTA and CDR2 FQGNSA. Trimming removed 5 bases at V and 10 bases at J, with 17 bases between. The CDR3 spells CASSTYREPGAFF. DNA of the CDR3: TGTGCCAGCAGCACCTACAGGGAGCCCGGAGCTTTCTTT.

The chain is built from TRBV7-9 and TRBJ1-2, with 7 bases lining up with TRBD1. Germline CDR1 is SEHNR and CDR2 is FQNEAQ (reference sequence). This CDR3 spans 15 amino acids. Trimming took 3 bases from V and 6 from J; bases not matched to a gene: 10. In DNA, the CDR3 is TGTGCCAGCAGCTTTACAGACAGGGAGAGGGATGGCTACACCTTC. Translated: CASSFTDRERDGYTF. The whole variable domain, filled in from reference TRBV7-9 and TRBJ1-2, reads DTGVSQNPRHKITKRGQNVTFRCDPISEHNRLYWYRQTLGQGPEFLTYFQNEAQLEKSRLLSDRFSAERPKGSFSTLEIQRTEQGDSAMYLCASSFTDRERDGYTFGSGTRLTVV.

The genes are TRBV19 and TRBJ2-1; no firm D call. V lost 3 bases and J lost 7, with 16 bases in between. Germline CDR1 LNHDA, CDR2 SQIVND (reference sequence). This CDR3 has 15 residues. In nucleotides, the CDR3 is TGTGCCAGTAGTATTCGGGCCCAATCCCAGAATGAGCAGTTCTTC. Its protein product is CASSIRAQSQNEQFF.

This sequence joins TRBV19 and TRBJ2-7, with 7 nucleotides matching TRBD2. CDR3 length equals 14 residues. Trimming removed 4 bases from V and 5 bases from J; junction bases left unmatched: 8. Germline lookup yields CDR1 LNHDA and CDR2 SQIVND (reference sequence). The CDR3: CASSTGTTPHEQYF. CDR3 DNA: TGTGCCAGTAGTACGGGGACTACGCCGCACGAGCAGTACTTC.

The V and J genes are TRBV10-2 and TRBJ2-3; 9 positions agree with TRBD2. CDR1 is WSHSY, CDR2 SAAADI, per germline. J was trimmed by 3 bases and V by 8 bases; bases with no gene match: 9. The CDR3 is made up of 15 amino acids. In nucleotides, the CDR3 is TGCGCCAGCTCAGTGGCCCTAGCGGGAACAGATACGCAGTATTTT. It codes for CASSVALAGTDTQYF.

The chain employs TRBV5-1 and TRBJ1-3, with 9 bases fitting TRBD1. V trimming: 4 bases; J trimming: 1 base; junction bases outside the gene matches: 3. The CDR3 loop spans 15 amino acids. The germline V gene encodes CDR1 SGHRS and CDR2 YFSETQ. DNA of the CDR3: TGCGCCAGCAGCACCGGGACAGGGTCTGGAAACACCATATATTTT. Translated: CASSTGTGSGNTIYF. The whole variable domain, remainder taken from reference TRBV5-1 and TRBJ1-3, is KAGVTQTPRYLIKTRGQQVTLSCSPISGHRSVSWYQQTPGQGLQFLFEYFSETQRNKGNFPGRFSGRQFSNSRSEMNVSTLELGDSALYLCASSTGTGSGNTIYFGEGSWLTVV.

The CDR3 reads CAWSTISGNTIYF. For the CDR3, the DNA is TGTGCCTGGAGCACGATTTCTGGAAACACCATATATTTT. The rearrangement links TRBV30 to TRBJ1-3; D remains unclear. There are 13 residues in the CDR3. Germline values: CDR1 GTSNPN, CDR2 SVGIG (reference sequence). The germline V and J ends were trimmed by 3 bases and 1 base, with 7 bases remaining between them.

The chain carries TRBV7-9 and TRBJ2-6; D is unresolved. Germline V gene data show CDR1 as SEHNR and CDR2 as FQNEAQ (reference sequence). V dropped 6 bases and J dropped 1 base, with 7 bases sitting between them. The CDR3 is 14 residues long. CDR3 nucleotide sequence: TGTGCCAGCAGTTCGACTTCTGGGGCCAACGTCCTGACTTTC. It encodes CASSSTSGANVLTF.

This clonotype came up a few times. The rearrangement uses TRBV27 and TRBJ2-5; 12 bases are shared with TRBD2. The CDR3 spans 14 residues. Germline V lookup: CDR1 MNHEY, CDR2 SMNVEV (reference sequence). Losses at the gene ends were 3 bases for V and 5 bases for J; bases not matched to a gene: 1. CDR3 sequence: CASSFLAGGETQYF. The CDR3 bases are TGTGCCAGCAGTTTTCTAGCGGGAGGGGAGACCCAGTACTTC.

This rearrangement joins TRBV28 to TRBJ1-5; D is uncertain. This CDR3 region has 14 residues. V lost 5 bases and J lost 9, with 17 bases in between. From germline, CDR1 is MDHEN and CDR2 SYDVKM. In nucleotides, the CDR3 is TGTGCCAGCAGTCCGCACCTCAAATTTTCGCCCCAGCATTTT. Its translation: CASSPHLKFSPQHF.

This chain connects TRBV20-1 to TRBJ2-7; D remains unclear. The V end was cut by 0 bases, the J end by 5 bases, with 11 bases between. The germline CDR1 and CDR2 sequences are DFQATT and SNEGSKA (reference sequence). The CDR3 has 13 amino acids. CDR3 nucleotides: TGCAGTGCTAGAGATCAGGCCCTCGACGAGCAGTACTTC. It codes for CSARDQALDEQYF.

V is TRBV20-1 and J is TRBJ2-1; TRBD2 is a possible D gene (5 bases). Trimming shortened V by 6 bases and J by 3 bases, and 15 bases separated the two germline ends. The CDR3 is 14 residues long. Germline lookup yields CDR1 DFQATT and CDR2 SNEGSKA (reference sequence). In DNA, the CDR3 is TGCAGTGCATCTATCCGGGAACGCTACAATGAGCAGTTCTTC. This gives the protein CSASIRERYNEQFF.

The chain joins TRBV10-3 to TRBJ1-6; the match to TRBD1 covers 8 bases. Germline loops: CDR1 ENHRY, CDR2 SYGVKD. V shed 10 bases and J 5 bases; nucleotides not matched to a gene: 4. The CDR3 is made up of 13 amino acids. The CDR3 sequence: CATSDRDNSPLHF. The CDR3 nucleotides read TGTGCCACGTCGGACAGGGATAATTCACCCCTCCACTTT.

This chain joins TRBV29-1 and TRBJ2-5; D is tentatively TRBD1 or TRBD2 (5 bases each). The V end was cut by 8 bases, the J end by 5 bases, with 12 bases between. The V gene's germline CDR1 is SQVTM and CDR2 ANQGSEA. The length of the CDR3 is 11 residues. CDR3 bases: TGCAGCTCCGCCTGGGGGGAGACCCAGTACTTC. Translation gives CSSAWGETQYF.

The chain carries TRBV5-1 and TRBJ2-5; 8 nucleotides line up with TRBD1. Per the germline V gene, CDR1 is SGHRS and CDR2 is YFSETQ. V dropped 0 bases and J dropped 2; count of bases not matched to a gene: 3. The CDR3 runs 15 residues. The chain's CDR3 is CASSLVGQGQETQYF. CDR3 nucleotides: TGCGCCAGCAGCTTGGTCGGACAGGGACAAGAGACCCAGTACTTC.

CDR3 sequence: CASSEGTGGGYTF. The CDR3 DNA sequence: TGTGCCAGCAGTGAGGGGACAGGGGGCGGCTACACCTTC. The chain has TRBV2 and TRBJ1-2, with TRBD1 identical over 12 bases. V lost 3 bases and J lost 8; bases outside the gene matches: 1. The CDR3 extends over 13 amino acids. CDR1 is SNHLY and CDR2 is FYNNEI in the germline V gene.

The chain uses TRBV2 and TRBJ2-3, with TRBD2 matching over 11 bases. V lost 4 bases to trimming and J lost 2 bases; unmatched junction nucleotides: 2. CDR3 length equals 15 residues. CDR1 and CDR2 (germline): SNHLY, FYNNEI. CDR3 residues: CASSGTSGFTDTQYF. The CDR3 region has the DNA TGTGCCAGCAGTGGGACTAGCGGGTTCACAGATACGCAGTATTTT.

V and J are TRBV30 and TRBJ1-2, with D perhaps matching TRBD1 (5 bases). CDR3 length: 15 amino acids. The V and J ends lost 2 bases and 0 bases respectively, with 13 bases between them. The germline V gene has CDR1 GTSNPN and CDR2 SVGIG (reference sequence). CDR3 DNA sequence: TGTGCCTGGAGTCCCGGTGGAGGGGCTAACTATGGCTACACCTTC. As protein: CAWSPGGGANYGYTF.

The chain uses TRBV19 and TRBJ2-6; TRBD2 agrees at 11 bases. Germline trimming cut 3 bases from V and 0 bases from J; bases unmatched to any gene: 16. CDR3 size: 22 residues. Germline V lookup: CDR1 LNHDA, CDR2 SQIVND (reference sequence). This chain's CDR3 is CASSIEGASGRITSSGANVLTF. The CDR3 region has the DNA TGTGCCAGTAGTATTGAAGGGGCTAGCGGGAGGATTACGAGCTCTGGGGCCAACGTCCTGACTTTC. The variable domain in full, completed from reference TRBV19 and TRBJ2-6, reads DGGITQSPKYLFRKEGQNVTLSCEQNLNHDAMYWYRQDPGQGLRLIYYSQIVNDFQKGDIAEGYSVSREKKESFPLTVTSAQKNPTAFYLCASSIEGASGRITSSGANVLTFGAGSRLTVL.

The chain recombines TRBV2 with TRBJ2-2; 7 bases are shared with TRBD1. J lost 7 bases, V lost 5 bases, and 4 bases had no gene match. Germline CDR1 is SNHLY and CDR2 is FYNNEI. This CDR3 comprises 13 residues. The CDR3 nucleotides read TGTGCCAGCAGTCAACAGGGGTACGGGGAGCTGTTTTTT. Encoded protein: CASSQQGYGELFF.

The chain is built from TRBV27 and TRBJ2-1; no definite D call. The germline CDR1 and CDR2 sequences are MNHEY and SMNVEV (reference sequence). The V and J ends lost 5 bases and 10 bases respectively, with 9 bases between them. CDR3 size: 11 residues. The CDR3 DNA is TGTGCCAGCAGTCACCATAGAGAGCAGTTCTTC. Amino acid sequence: CASSHHREQFF.

This chain connects TRBV6-1 to TRBJ1-1; TRBD1 is a possible D gene (5 bases). Trimming removed 6 bases at V and 4 bases at J, with 21 bases between. Germline CDR1 and CDR2: MNHNS and SASEGT. This CDR3 spans 16 amino acids. Written as DNA, the CDR3 is TGTGCCAGCAGCCCACACTCCACAACCGGGGGCACTGAAGCTTTCTTT. Encoded protein: CASSPHSTTGGTEAFF.

This clonotype was detected only once. The rearrangement links TRBV19 to TRBJ2-7, with D unclear. The germline V gene encodes CDR1 LNHDA and CDR2 SQIVND (reference sequence). CDR3 length: 13 amino acids. V was cut by 8 bases and J by 0 bases, with 11 bases left in between. CDR3 residues: CASAGSSSYEQYF. CDR3 DNA sequence: TGTGCCAGTGCAGGTTCGAGCTCCTACGAGCAGTACTTC.

CDR3 DNA: TGCGCCAGCAGCCAAGAGGGGTTGGGAGGCAATGAGCAGTTCTTC. As protein: CASSQEGLGGNEQFF. The chain combines TRBV4-1 with TRBJ2-1; possibly TRBD2 for D (6 bases). V was pared by 0 bases and J by 6 bases, with 12 bases between. CDR3 length: 15 residues. Germline V gene data show CDR1 as MGHRA and CDR2 as YSYEKL.

V and J are TRBV6-2 or TRBV6-3 and TRBJ2-4; 7 nucleotides agree with TRBD2. Germline CDR1 is MNHEY and CDR2 is SVGEGT. The CDR3 has 12 residues. J was trimmed by 6 bases and V by 4 bases; bases with no gene match: 0. The CDR3 DNA reads TGTGCCAGCAGTTCGGGGGGAAACATTCAGTACTTC. This translates into CASSSGGNIQYF.